The 9 T cell receptor beta chains in this list originate from one sample, sequenced in a study of T-cell reconstitution after alpha-beta-depleted transplantation in children. Unique molecular identifiers featured in how the TCRbeta library was prepared. TCRdb re-called the PCR reads with MiXCR, one entry per CDR3 protein. Among roughly 670,000 distinct CDR3 sequences listed, around 13% were seen once. Here the sequenced sample was PBMCs, taken before TCRalphabeta/CD19-depleted stem cell transplant. The receptor source for this set is a girl aged 2-15 years with congenital amegakaryocytic thrombocytopenia, due to receive a stem cell transplant.

This clonotype was observed a single time. The chain uses TRBV29-1 and TRBJ2-7, with D maybe TRBD2 (6 bases). Germline V gives CDR1 SQVTM, CDR2 ANQGSEA. The V end was cut by 4 bases, the J end by 6 bases, with 22 bases between. The CDR3 is made up of 15 amino acids. The DNA for the CDR3 is TGCAGCGTTGTGTTGGGGGGAAGCACGTGGAGCGAGCAGTACTTC. It translates to CSVVLGGSTWSEQYF.

This clonotype was recorded a few times. This sequence joins TRBV5-1 and TRBJ2-7, with 7 bases fitting TRBD1. The germline CDR1 and CDR2 sequences are SGHRS and YFSETQ. The length of the CDR3 is 15 residues. The trim removed 0 bases at V and 5 bases at J, leaving 8 bases unmatched. CDR3 amino acids: CASSLGGQPRNEQYF. The CDR3 DNA sequence: TGCGCCAGCAGCTTGGGGGGACAGCCTAGGAACGAGCAGTACTTC. Full variable domain (remainder filled in from reference TRBV5-1 and TRBJ2-7): KAGVTQTPRYLIKTRGQQVTLSCSPISGHRSVSWYQQTPGQGLQFLFEYFSETQRNKGNFPGRFSGRQFSNSRSEMNVSTLELGDSALYLCASSLGGQPRNEQYFGPGTRLTVT.

The V gene is TRBV12-3 or TRBV12-4, the J gene TRBJ2-1, with D tentatively TRBD1 (5 bases). The V gene lost 7 bases and the J gene lost 8 bases, with 21 bases spanning the gap. The CDR3 runs to 15 residues. This chain's CDR3 is CASNLVHRTFDEQFF. Written as DNA, the CDR3 is TGTGCCAGCAACCTTGTCCACAGGACCTTTGATGAGCAGTTCTTC.

This clonotype was observed a few times. The chain joins TRBV5-6 to TRBJ2-2; D unclear. V was shortened by 4 bases and J by 3 bases, with 10 bases between the two germline ends. CDR3 length: 14 residues. The germline V gene has CDR1 SGHDT and CDR2 YYEEEE. Here the CDR3 reads CASSPWEYTGELFF. The CDR3 bases are TGTGCCAGCAGCCCTTGGGAATACACCGGGGAGCTGTTTTTT.

This clonotype occurred a few times. This rearrangement joins TRBV30 to TRBJ2-3, with a tentative D call TRBD1 (6 bases). The CDR3 consists of 16 residues. Trimming cost V 4 bases and J 0 bases, with 17 bases left between them. The germline gives CDR1 GTSNPN, CDR2 SVGIG (reference sequence). The CDR3 sequence is CAWKAGVGTSTDTQYF. CDR3 DNA: TGTGCCTGGAAGGCAGGGGTTGGTACTAGCACAGATACGCAGTATTTT.

This clonotype has ten or more counts. In nucleotides, the CDR3 is TGCGCCAGCGTTCCGGGACAGGGGGGTACAGATACGCAGTATTTT. Protein sequence: CASVPGQGGTDTQYF. The chain employs TRBV5-1 and TRBJ2-3; 11 positions agree with TRBD1. Trimming cost V 7 bases and J 3 bases; bases outside gene matches: 7. The CDR3 contains 15 residues. Germline V lookup: CDR1 SGHRS, CDR2 YFSETQ.

This clonotype occurred many times. This rearrangement joins TRBV5-6 to TRBJ2-5; D is unclear. CDR3 length equals 14 residues. The V and J ends lost 0 bases and 9 bases respectively, with 15 bases between them. Germline values: CDR1 SGHDT, CDR2 YYEEEE. CDR3 sequence: CASSLEGLISSQYF. Written as DNA, the CDR3 is TGTGCCAGCAGCTTGGAGGGCCTAATTTCGTCCCAGTACTTC.

V is TRBV27 and J is TRBJ2-1; weak D call: TRBD2 (5 bases). CDR1 and CDR2 (germline): MNHEY, SMNVEV (reference sequence). Trimming pared 7 bases from V and 4 bases from J, leaving 20 bases between. The CDR3 consists of 16 residues. The CDR3, as DNA: TGTGCCAGCAAGACAAATCCCGGGATGACATACAATGAGCAGTTCTTC. This sequence encodes CASKTNPGMTYNEQFF.

In nucleotides, the CDR3 is TGCGCCAGCAGCCAAGATTGGAGCAATCAGCCCCAGCATTTT. Translated: CASSQDWSNQPQHF. The V call is TRBV4-1, the J call TRBJ1-5; D remains unclear. V gave up 0 bases and J gave up 1 base, with 4 bases separating them. This CDR3 has 14 amino acids. Germline-derived CDR1 and CDR2 are MGHRA and YSYEKL.